The rows below give T cell receptor beta chains drawn from one sample of a study of blood T cell repertoires in COVID-19. Profiled with immunoSEQ multiplex PCR; TCRdb holds only in-frame clones, not every one. The sample lists 300,000 to 400,000 clones, around nine tenths occurring once. The sequencing input was peripheral blood. These TCRs come from a woman younger than 30 who had recovered from COVID-19. CDR3s include the opening cysteine and the closing phenylalanine or tryptophan. Fields, in order: D gene, J gene, V gene, clone size, CDR3 DNA, CDR3 protein. The D gene is left open where the match is weak. Where a row states a size, it is once, few, many or the class of an expanded clone; other rows omit it.

D: NA; J: TRBJ1-6; V: TRBV13; size: NA; DNA: TGTGCCAGCAGCTTCCGGGGGGGGACTGATAATTCACCCCTCCACTTT; CDR3: CASSFRGGTDNSPLHF
D: NA; J: TRBJ2-5; V: TRBV7-8; size: NA; DNA: TGTGCCAGCAGCCGAAGAGGGGCGGGGGAGACCCAGTACTTC; CDR3: CASSRRGAGETQYF
D: TRBD2; J: TRBJ2-3; V: TRBV4-3; size: NA; DNA: TGCGCCAGCAGCCTTAGCGCGGGAGCCGTGGATACGCAGTATTTT; CDR3: CASSLSAGAVDTQYF
D: NA; J: TRBJ1-2; V: TRBV3-1/TRBV3-2; size: NA; DNA: TGTGCCAGCAGCCCCGGGCAGGGAAACTATGGCTACACCTTC; CDR3: CASSPGQGNYGYTF
D: NA; J: TRBJ2-5; V: TRBV5-1; size: once; DNA: TGCGCCAGCAGCCCGGGTGGCTTTGGGGGCCAGGAGACCCAGTACTTC; CDR3: CASSPGGFGGQETQYF
D: NA; J: TRBJ2-1; V: TRBV6-2/TRBV6-3; size: few; DNA: TGTGCCAGCAGTCCCCTAAGCGTAAGCTCCTACAATGAGCAGTTCTTC; CDR3: CASSPLSVSSYNEQFF
D: NA; J: TRBJ1-6; V: TRBV10-2; size: NA; DNA: TGCGCCAGCAGTGCAAGGCATCCGGGTTCACCCCTCCACTTT; CDR3: CASSARHPGSPLHF
D: NA; J: TRBJ1-3; V: TRBV6-6; size: once; DNA: TGTGCCAGCAGTCGCGACACCGGGACACCCATCTCTGGAAACACCATATATTTT; CDR3: CASSRDTGTPISGNTIYF
D: TRBD2; J: TRBJ2-1; V: TRBV7-9; size: NA; DNA: TGTGCCAGCAGCTCCCAGGTTAGCGGGAGGGCGCCGCATGAGCAGTTCTTC; CDR3: CASSSQVSGRAPHEQFF
D: NA; J: TRBJ1-5; V: TRBV18; size: once; DNA: TGTGCCAGCTCACTACCGGGGGGGGATCAGCCCCAGCATTTT; CDR3: CASSLPGGDQPQHF
D: NA; J: TRBJ1-1; V: TRBV19; size: NA; DNA: TGTGCCAGTAGGAAGGGGGTCGGAGTCGACACTGAAGCTTTCTTT; CDR3: CASRKGVGVDTEAFF
D: NA; J: TRBJ2-5; V: TRBV2; size: NA; DNA: TGTGCCAGCAGTGAAAATCGCGATAGCGTAGGGTCAGAGACCCAGTACTTC; CDR3: CASSENRDSVGSETQYF